The text below deals with one T cell receptor (beta chain). Many counts were recorded for this clonotype. Its recognized antigen is unknown. No base quality information exists; no much larger clone differs at one position. Ficoll-Paque density gradient centrifugation was the method used to isolate PBMCs. CDR1 SGHRS and CDR2 YFSETQ are derived from the germline V gene. Trimming removed 1 base from V and 4 bases from J, leaving 5 bases between the germline ends. CDR3 length: 12 amino acids, cysteine to phenylalanine. Only the CDR3 portion is preserved as DNA: 36 bases, with reading frame beginning at the first base. The sequencer was an Illumina NovaSeq 6000. TCRalpha and TCRbeta cDNA libraries were built by 5'RACE with constant-segment primers, adding sample barcodes and unique molecular identifiers. Trizol reagent was used to extract RNA from every sample. Library amplification was performed in two PCR steps, and a second sample barcode and Illumina TruSeq adapters were introduced in the second step. The libraries were sequenced on an Illumina NovaSeq using 2 x 150 bp paired-end reads. Under the source paper's analysis protocol: Demultiplexing of reads and collapsing into UMI-guided consensus sequences were performed with migec v1.2.7. Using mixcr v2.1.11, UMI consensuses were aligned to TRA and TRB V and J templates and then assembled into clonotypes. Clonotypes were classified as expanded or contracted when called significant by both edgeR and NoisET, with noise models trained on biological replicates. For edgeR calls, the cutoffs were a false discovery rate-adjusted p below 0.01 and a log2 fold-change threshold of 1. PCA with hierarchical clustering of max-normalized trajectories of the 1000 most abundant clonotypes was used as exploratory dynamics analysis. Separately sequenced CD4+ and CD8+ repertoires were used to assign the CD4 or CD8 phenotype of responding clones. TCRdb ran its own pipeline on the public reads, namely fastp trimming at Q25 and MiXCR clone calling, and kept in-frame beta chains. Here each entry gathers all rows of one CDR3 protein and keeps the most common genes and DNA. For this entry, the V and J calls and clone size follow TCRdb and not the study's own pipeline. The sample includes fewer than 350,000 distinct CDR3 sequences, with about a sixth observed a single time. About 23% of the sample comes from the top ten.

The data were taken from a study of T-cell memory formation after mild COVID-19 (dated by TCRdb to the early 2020s). About the full investigation: TCR sequence clusters from the two donors were largely donor specific. In a couple of donors, T-cell clones that expanded and contracted after mild COVID-19 were tracked by sequencing TCRalpha and TCRbeta repertoires over time. Two young, previously healthy adult volunteers, one female and one male, were included in the cohort. The full study reports these points: Only a couple of mild cases were covered in the study, and larger cohorts including severe cases with pre-infection samples were considered necessary. Contracting CD4+ clones were found mainly in CM and EM memory subsets, while CD8+ clones were enriched in EMRA. Some responding clones were detected in pre-infection memory, which suggested that pre-existing cross-reactive memory T cells had joined the SARS-CoV-2 response. Clones that contracted from day 15 to 85 showed balanced CD4/CD8 phenotypes, whereas a second wave of clones that expanded from day 15 to 37 leaned towards CD4+. The second-wave clones that peaked on day 37 were not confirmed to be SARS-CoV-2 specific.

The sequencing input was PBMCs or a T cell subset sorted from them (not recorded which). This sequence uses TRBV5-1 and TRBJ1-2; the D gene is perhaps TRBD1, from 5 matching bases. This receptor was identified in a man in his late teens or twenties who had mild COVID-19 (a few samples of this study predate the infection). The sample titles of this study are shuffled in the database, so cell type and time point are left out; the donor was told from shared clones. This receptor carries the CDR3 CASSLQGYGYTF. The DNA sequence is as follows: TGCGCCAGCAGCTTGCAGGGCTATGGCTACACCTTC.